A selection of T cell receptor beta chains follows, all from one sample in a study of T-cell memory formation after mild COVID-19. TCRdb reprocessed the 5' RACE reads via MiXCR and lists one record per CDR3 protein. Of roughly 300,000 distinct CDR3 sequences in the sample, roughly 8% were seen once. Material for sequencing was PBMCs or a T cell subset sorted from them (not recorded which). The source is a man aged 18 to 35 who had mild COVID-19 (a few samples of this study predate the infection). Cell type and time point are not known. CDR3s include the opening cysteine and the closing phenylalanine or tryptophan. The D gene is left open where the match is weak. Size is stated for part of the rows, as once, few or many counts, or as a class when the clone is expanded.

length	size	V	D	J	DNA	CDR3
12	few	TRBV20-1	NA	TRBJ2-7	TGCAGTGCTAGTGGGGATCCTTTTGGGCAGTACTTC	CSASGDPFGQYF
14	NA	TRBV20-1	NA	TRBJ1-2	TGCAGCGTCCGCGTTAGGGGCGCGACTGGTGGCTACACCTTC	CSVRVRGATGGYTF
17	few	TRBV5-1	NA	TRBJ1-5	TGCGCCAGCAGCCTCCTAGGAGGCGGGGGCCCTAATCAGCCCCAGCATTTT	CASSLLGGGGPNQPQHF
15	many	TRBV5-4	TRBD2	TRBJ2-7	TGTGCCAGCAGCCAACATAGCGGGGGGATCTACGAGCAGTACTTC	CASSQHSGGIYEQYF
14	NA	TRBV9	NA	TRBJ2-1	TGTGCCAGCAGCACCTGGGACAATGACAATGAGCAGTTCTTC	CASSTWDNDNEQFF
13	NA	TRBV12-3/TRBV12-4	NA	TRBJ1-2	TGTGCCAGCATGGGACATTTTAACTATGGCTACACCTTC	CASMGHFNYGYTF
15	few	TRBV6-5	TRBD1	TRBJ1-1	TGTGCCAGCAGTTATTGGGGACAGGTGAACACTGAAGCTTTCTTT	CASSYWGQVNTEAFF
15	NA	TRBV9	NA	TRBJ2-7	TGTGCCAGCAGCGCCCGACCTACAACGGACGGGGAGCAGTACTTC	CASSARPTTDGEQYF
15	NA	TRBV7-9	NA	TRBJ1-1	TGTGCCAGCAGCTTAGTGGGCAGGCGGAACACTGAAGCTTTCTTT	CASSLVGRRNTEAFF
15	NA	TRBV20-1	NA	TRBJ1-4	TGCAGTGCGCCCTCACCCCGGGTAGCTAATGAAAAACTGTTTTTT	CSAPSPRVANEKLFF
15	NA	TRBV4-3	NA	TRBJ1-4	TGCGCCAGCAGCCAAGATCTGGCCCGAAATGAAAAACTGTTTTTT	CASSQDLARNEKLFF
14	many	TRBV5-1	NA	TRBJ1-1	TGCGCCAGCGCCGGACTGGGGCCGGAAACTGAAGCTTTCTTT	CASAGLGPETEAFF
13	many	TRBV5-1	NA	TRBJ1-1	TGCGCCAGCAGCTTTACAGTTGACACTGAAGCTTTCTTT	CASSFTVDTEAFF
14	NA	TRBV9	NA	TRBJ1-2	TGTGCCAGCAGCGTAGGAGGGGGATCGTATGGCTACACCTTC	CASSVGGGSYGYTF
13	many	TRBV7-9	NA	TRBJ2-3	TGTGCCAGCAGCTTTAGGGTTGGAGATACGCAGTATTTT	CASSFRVGDTQYF
12	few	TRBV12-3/TRBV12-4	NA	TRBJ2-4	TGTGCCAGCAGTTTTATTGACGACATTCAGTACTTC	CASSFIDDIQYF
15	NA	TRBV4-1	NA	TRBJ2-2	TGCGCCAGCAGCCAAGGGGACCAGAACACCGGGGAGCTGTTTTTT	CASSQGDQNTGELFF
13	NA	TRBV7-6	NA	TRBJ2-1	TGTGCCAGCAGCCCAGGGGGGACCAAGGAGCAGTTCTTC	CASSPGGTKEQFF
14	many	TRBV12-3/TRBV12-4	TRBD1	TRBJ1-2	TGTGCCAGCAGTTTACGGACAGGGGTCTATGGCTACACCTTC	CASSLRTGVYGYTF
14	NA	TRBV4-1	NA	TRBJ1-6	TGCGCCAGCAGCCAAAGGCCAGGGAATTCACCCCTCCACTTT	CASSQRPGNSPLHF
13	few	TRBV20-1	TRBD1	TRBJ2-1	TGCAGTGCGGGGACAGGGGGCCGGTCTGAGCAGTTCTTC	CSAGTGGRSEQFF
15	NA	TRBV10-3	NA	TRBJ2-3	TGTGCCATCAGTGACAGGGCGAGACTCACAGATACGCAGTATTTT	CAISDRARLTDTQYF
13	few	TRBV7-6	NA	TRBJ1-3	TGTGCCAGCAGCTTAGAATACGGAAACACCATATATTTT	CASSLEYGNTIYF
20	NA	TRBV7-2	NA	TRBJ2-3	TGTGCCAGCAGCTTAGTTTGGGGCGGAGTTAGAGTTACTAGCACAGATACGCAGTATTTT	CASSLVWGGVRVTSTDTQYF
13	NA	TRBV7-6	TRBD1	TRBJ1-2	TGTGCCAGCAGCTTGACAGGGGAAGGTGGCTACACCTTC	CASSLTGEGGYTF
17	few	TRBV11-3	NA	TRBJ2-2	TGTGCCAGCAGCCATCGGGGGCGAGCGGGGAACACCGGGGAGCTGTTTTTT	CASSHRGRAGNTGELFF
14	NA	TRBV10-2	TRBD1	TRBJ1-1	TGCGCCAGCAGGACTGGACAGGGGGGAACTGAAGCTTTCTTT	CASRTGQGGTEAFF
14	NA	TRBV7-2	NA	TRBJ2-3	TGTGCCAGCTCCCCGGGGGCGGCCACAGATACGCAGTATTTT	CASSPGAATDTQYF
13	NA	TRBV6-5	NA	TRBJ1-2	TGTGCCAGCAGTCCAGGAACTAGCTATGGCTACACCTTC	CASSPGTSYGYTF
13	many	TRBV20-1	TRBD1	TRBJ1-1	TGCAGTGCTAGGGGCAGGGGGGACACTGAAGCTTTCTTT	CSARGRGDTEAFF
14	many	TRBV9	NA	TRBJ1-2	TGTGCCAGCAGCGTAGACAGGGCTAACTATGGCTACACCTTC	CASSVDRANYGYTF
13	NA	TRBV20-1	TRBD1	TRBJ1-5	TGCAGTGTCGGACGGGACAGGGGTCAGCCCCAGCATTTT	CSVGRDRGQPQHF
16	NA	TRBV28	NA	TRBJ1-5	TGTGCCAGCAGTTTACCCCTGGGGGATAGCAATCAGCCCCAGCATTTT	CASSLPLGDSNQPQHF
13	many	TRBV7-2	NA	TRBJ2-5	TGTGCCAGCAGCTCACCCGGGCCCCAGGCCCAGTACTTC	CASSSPGPQAQYF
16	NA	TRBV5-1	NA	TRBJ2-3	TGCGCCAGCAGCTTGGCGGGACTCCTAATCGGAGATACGCAGTATTTT	CASSLAGLLIGDTQYF
14	many	TRBV18	NA	TRBJ2-5	TGTGCCAGCTCACCACCAAGCGGGCAAGAGACCCAGTACTTC	CASSPPSGQETQYF
15	few	TRBV12-3/TRBV12-4	NA	TRBJ1-4	TGTGCCAGCAGTTTAGTGGGGGATTCTAATGAAAAACTGTTTTTT	CASSLVGDSNEKLFF
13	few	TRBV12-3/TRBV12-4	NA	TRBJ1-1	TGTGCCAGCAGTTTAGTCGAAAGCACTGAAGCTTTCTTT	CASSLVESTEAFF
14	many	TRBV5-1	NA	TRBJ1-5	TGCGCCAGCAGCTCAACAGGGCTCAATCAGCCCCAGCATTTT	CASSSTGLNQPQHF
17	few	TRBV7-2	NA	TRBJ2-2	TGTGCCAGCAGCCCTAGGCGCAGGGGCCCGAACACCGGGGAGCTGTTTTTT	CASSPRRRGPNTGELFF
15	few	TRBV5-1	TRBD2	TRBJ2-1	TGCGCCAGCAGCTACACGGGACTAGCGGTCAATGAGCAGTTCTTC	CASSYTGLAVNEQFF
16	few	TRBV19	NA	TRBJ1-1	TGTGCCAGTAACTCAGAGGGGATCGGGCTACCCACTGAAGCTTTCTTT	CASNSEGIGLPTEAFF
12	few	TRBV6-2/TRBV6-3	NA	TRBJ2-1	TGTGCCAGCAGGCGACCCCCTAATGAGCAGTTCTTC	CASRRPPNEQFF
18	few	TRBV6-2/TRBV6-3	TRBD1	TRBJ1-1	TGTGCCAGCAGTTATCAATTGGGTAAAGGGGGCGCGGACACTGAAGCTTTCTTT	CASSYQLGKGGADTEAFF
11	NA	TRBV12-3/TRBV12-4	NA	TRBJ1-1	TGTGCCACCTCTGATTTAGGACCCGCGAGCTTT	CATSDLGPASF